These T cell receptor beta chains were read from a single sample in a study of shared clonotypes between healthy human individuals. Sequenced by immunoSEQ multiplex PCR; TCRdb stores in-frame clones only, minus some. The sample holds some 2 million clones, 95% seen once. The sample comprised naive CD4+ T cells sorted from blood. The receptors shown here come from a man aged 18 to 30 in good health. CDR3s include the opening cysteine and the closing phenylalanine or tryptophan. Each record gives: CDR3 DNA, CDR3 protein, D gene, V gene, clone size, J gene. D genes are given only for firm matches. Size values are once, few and many counts, or a class for expanded clones, and some rows have none.

DNA: TGTGCCAGCAGTGAACTAGGGGCCTCCTACAATGAGCAGTTCTTC
CDR3: CASSELGASYNEQFF
D: NA
V: TRBV2
size: NA
J: TRBJ2-1

DNA: TGCAGCGTTACTAGGATTGAGACCCAGTACTTC
CDR3: CSVTRIETQYF
D: NA
V: TRBV29-1
size: NA
J: TRBJ2-5

DNA: TGTGCCAGCAGCACCCAGGGGACAATTAACACTGAAGCTTTCTTT
CDR3: CASSTQGTINTEAFF
D: NA
V: TRBV7-9
size: NA
J: TRBJ1-1

DNA: TGCGCCAGCAGCTTGGATGGGGATCAGCCCCAGCATTTT
CDR3: CASSLDGDQPQHF
D: NA
V: TRBV5-1
size: NA
J: TRBJ1-5

DNA: TGTGCCAGCAGTTTTATGGTGGGGACAGGGAACTATGGCTACACCTTC
CDR3: CASSFMVGTGNYGYTF
D: TRBD1
V: TRBV28
size: NA
J: TRBJ1-2

DNA: TGTGCCAGCTCCTGGGGGGGTTATAATTCACCCCTCCACTTT
CDR3: CASSWGGYNSPLHF
D: NA
V: TRBV11-2
size: NA
J: TRBJ1-6

DNA: TGTGCCAGCTCACCACCAGGTGGCGGGAGCAGCTCCTACGAGCAGTACTTC
CDR3: CASSPPGGGSSSYEQYF
D: TRBD2
V: TRBV18
size: NA
J: TRBJ2-7

DNA: TGCAGCGTCGCAGGGGGCTCCGGAGATACGCAGTATTTT
CDR3: CSVAGGSGDTQYF
D: TRBD1
V: TRBV29-1
size: NA
J: TRBJ2-3

DNA: TGTGCCAGCAGCACACGGACAAGTCCCCTTCTCACAGATACGCAGTATTTT
CDR3: CASSTRTSPLLTDTQYF
D: NA
V: TRBV7-2
size: NA
J: TRBJ2-3

DNA: TGTGCCAGCACACTTAGCGGGGGGGTGTCCGAGCAGTACTTC
CDR3: CASTLSGGVSEQYF
D: TRBD2
V: TRBV7-9
size: NA
J: TRBJ2-7

DNA: TGTGCCAGCAGGTCCCTCTTTATTACGAACACTGAAGCTTTCTTT
CDR3: CASRSLFITNTEAFF
D: NA
V: TRBV28
size: NA
J: TRBJ1-1

DNA: TGCGCCAGCAGCTTTGGAGGGGGTGGATTCTACGAGCAGTACTTC
CDR3: CASSFGGGGFYEQYF
D: NA
V: TRBV5-1
size: NA
J: TRBJ2-7

DNA: TGCAGCGTTGCGGGCAGGGGCCGCACAGATACGCAGTATTTT
CDR3: CSVAGRGRTDTQYF
D: NA
V: TRBV29-1
size: NA
J: TRBJ2-3

DNA: TGCGCCAGCAGCTTGGACAGGGAGGGGCCCCAGCATTTT
CDR3: CASSLDREGPQHF
D: NA
V: TRBV5-1
size: NA
J: TRBJ1-5

DNA: TGTGCCACCAGCAGAGATCCTGGGGGCGGTAGCTATGGCTACACCTTC
CDR3: CATSRDPGGGSYGYTF
D: NA
V: TRBV15
size: NA
J: TRBJ1-2

DNA: TGTGCCAGCTCACCTACATTACCGGGACAGGGCAAAACCGGGGAGCTGTTTTTT
CDR3: CASSPTLPGQGKTGELFF
D: TRBD1
V: TRBV18
size: NA
J: TRBJ2-2

DNA: TGTGCCAGCTCACCTCCGCGGGGGGGGACTGGGAGCAATCAGCCCCAGCATTTT
CDR3: CASSPPRGGTGSNQPQHF
D: NA
V: TRBV18
size: NA
J: TRBJ1-5

DNA: TGTGCCAGCAGCTTAGTACAGGGTAGCTCCTATAATTCACCCCTCCACTTT
CDR3: CASSLVQGSSYNSPLHF
D: NA
V: TRBV7-9
size: NA
J: TRBJ1-6

DNA: TGCGCCAGCAGCTTGGTTGTCACCGGGGAGCTGTTTTTT
CDR3: CASSLVVTGELFF
D: NA
V: TRBV5-1
size: NA
J: TRBJ2-2

DNA: TGCGCCAGCAGCGTGGACAGGGGAGGCGACGAGCAGTACTTC
CDR3: CASSVDRGGDEQYF
D: TRBD1
V: TRBV5-1
size: NA
J: TRBJ2-7

DNA: TGTGCCAGCAGCGCCCGATTCGGGGATCAGCCCCAGCATTTT
CDR3: CASSARFGDQPQHF
D: NA
V: TRBV7-2
size: NA
J: TRBJ1-5

DNA: TGTGCCAGCGAGCTTCGGGGACAAGGGAATAGAGAGACCCAGTACTTC
CDR3: CASELRGQGNRETQYF
D: NA
V: TRBV13
size: NA
J: TRBJ2-5

DNA: TGTGCCAGCAGAGACCCCCGGAGTAGCGGGGGAGAACCAAAAAACATTCAGTACTTC
CDR3: CASRDPRSSGGEPKNIQYF
D: TRBD2
V: TRBV6-4
size: NA
J: TRBJ2-4

DNA: TGCGCCAGCCGAGATTTTCAGAGGGACCTGAACACTGAAGCTTTCTTT
CDR3: CASRDFQRDLNTEAFF
D: NA
V: TRBV4-1
size: NA
J: TRBJ1-1

DNA: TGTGCCAGCAGCTTAAGTGAAGGCTATCAGCCCCAGCATTTT
CDR3: CASSLSEGYQPQHF
D: NA
V: TRBV7-9
size: NA
J: TRBJ1-5

DNA: TGCGCCAGCAGCCCGGTTCTCCAGCGGGGGCCTATATTCCAAGAGACCCAGTACTTC
CDR3: CASSPVLQRGPIFQETQYF
D: TRBD2
V: TRBV5-1
size: NA
J: TRBJ2-5

DNA: TGTGCCAGCAGTTTAAATGAAGGCGAGCAGTACTTC
CDR3: CASSLNEGEQYF
D: NA
V: TRBV28
size: NA
J: TRBJ2-7

DNA: TGCGCCAGCAGCCAAGAGGGGACTAGCGGGAGTTCGCAGTTCTTC
CDR3: CASSQEGTSGSSQFF
D: TRBD2
V: TRBV4-1
size: once
J: TRBJ2-1

DNA: TGTGCCAGCAGCTTAGCCCTACTAGCGGAGCAGTACTTC
CDR3: CASSLALLAEQYF
D: TRBD2
V: TRBV7-2
size: NA
J: TRBJ2-7

DNA: TGCGCCAGCAGCCAAGACGGAGCGGGAGTAAACACCGGGGAGCTGTTTTTT
CDR3: CASSQDGAGVNTGELFF
D: TRBD2
V: TRBV4-3
size: NA
J: TRBJ2-2

DNA: TGTGCCAGCAGCCTCGACAGGACCTCATTCTACGAGCAGTACTTC
CDR3: CASSLDRTSFYEQYF
D: NA
V: TRBV5-4
size: NA
J: TRBJ2-7

DNA: TGTGCCAGCAGCTTAGTTACACAGGGCTTTGGAAACACCATATATTTT
CDR3: CASSLVTQGFGNTIYF
D: NA
V: TRBV7-2
size: NA
J: TRBJ1-3

DNA: TGTGCCAGCAGCTGGACAGGTTACAATGAGCAGTTCTTC
CDR3: CASSWTGYNEQFF
D: TRBD1
V: TRBV11-2
size: NA
J: TRBJ2-1

DNA: TGTGCCAGCAGTGGGACAACCTGGACAGTCCCAGGCGAGCAGTACTTC
CDR3: CASSGTTWTVPGEQYF
D: NA
V: TRBV2
size: NA
J: TRBJ2-7

DNA: TGTGCCAGCTCACCGGGACTAGCGGGGGAACAGACCCAGTACTTC
CDR3: CASSPGLAGEQTQYF
D: TRBD2
V: TRBV18
size: NA
J: TRBJ2-5

DNA: TGTGCCAGCAGTCTCACACGGGGCCCCATCTACGAGCAGTACTTC
CDR3: CASSLTRGPIYEQYF
D: NA
V: TRBV11-2
size: NA
J: TRBJ2-7

DNA: TGTGCCAGCAGCGTAGACGGGTTTCCCAATCAGCCCCAGCATTTT
CDR3: CASSVDGFPNQPQHF
D: NA
V: TRBV9
size: NA
J: TRBJ1-5

DNA: TGTGCCAGCAGTACCCCAACTAGCGCCGTTGGGGAGCAGTATTTT
CDR3: CASSTPTSAVGEQYF
D: TRBD2
V: TRBV27
size: once
J: TRBJ2-3